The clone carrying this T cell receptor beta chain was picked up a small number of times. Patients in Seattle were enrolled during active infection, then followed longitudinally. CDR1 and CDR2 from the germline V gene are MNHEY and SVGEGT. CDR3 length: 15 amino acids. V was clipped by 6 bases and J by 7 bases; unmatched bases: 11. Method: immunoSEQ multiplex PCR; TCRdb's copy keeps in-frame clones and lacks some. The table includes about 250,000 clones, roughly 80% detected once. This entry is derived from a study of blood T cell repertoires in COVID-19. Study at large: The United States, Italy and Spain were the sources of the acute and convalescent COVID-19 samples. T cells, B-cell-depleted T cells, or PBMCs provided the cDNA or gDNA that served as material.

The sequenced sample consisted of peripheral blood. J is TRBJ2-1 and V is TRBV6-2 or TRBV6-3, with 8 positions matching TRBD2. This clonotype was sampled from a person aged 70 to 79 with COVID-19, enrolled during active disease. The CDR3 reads CASSRGGPPENEQFF. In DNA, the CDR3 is TGTGCCAGCAGCCGCGGGGGGCCCCCGGAAAATGAGCAGTTCTTC.